These 27 T cell receptor beta chains originate from one sample sequenced in a study of shared clonotypes between healthy human individuals. Libraries were prepared by immunoSEQ multiplex PCR; TCRdb keeps only in-frame clonotypes and omits some of them. The data contain about 600,000 clones, almost 97% of them seen just once; the ten biggest clones take up 0.045% to 0.06%. Sequencing was carried out using naive CD4+ T cells sorted from blood. Described subset: CD45RA+ positively selected. These receptors came from a woman in her twenties or thirties in good health.

This clone was seen a single time. The rearrangement links TRBV2 to TRBJ2-1, with a tentative D call TRBD1 (6 bases). The CDR3 consists of 12 residues. The V gene lost 3 bases and the J gene lost 15 bases, with 15 bases spanning the gap. Germline lookup yields CDR1 SNHLY and CDR2 FYNNEI. Written as DNA, the CDR3 is TGTGCCAGCAGTGATGGTCCTGGGACAACGTTCTTC. It codes for CASSDGPGTTFF.

CDR3 residues: CASSLQFPGLAGEREQFF. CDR3 DNA: TGTGCCAGCAGTCTTCAATTCCCGGGACTAGCGGGAGAGCGGGAGCAGTTCTTC. The rearrangement joins TRBV28 to TRBJ2-1; 14 nucleotides match TRBD2. V trimming: 5 bases; J trimming: 10 bases; junction bases outside the gene matches: 16. The CDR3 loop spans 18 amino acids. Germline CDR1 is MDHEN and CDR2 is SYDVKM.

This clone has just one count. CDR3 region: CASSRTLAGGLEQYF. In DNA form, the CDR3 reads TGCGCCAGCAGCCGGACCCTAGCGGGAGGGCTCGAGCAGTACTTC. The chain is built from TRBV4-1 and TRBJ2-7; 12 bases align to TRBD2. This CDR3 has 15 residues. Germline V gene sequence: CDR1 MGHRA, CDR2 YSYEKL. Unmatched junction bases numbered 7, after V lost 4 bases and J lost 6 bases.

The chain links TRBV4-2 to TRBJ1-6; TRBD1 agrees at 7 bases. V was clipped by 4 bases and J by 6 bases; unmatched bases: 6. The CDR3 has 15 amino acids. The V gene's germline CDR1 is LGHNA and CDR2 YNFKEQ. DNA for the CDR3: TGTGCCAGCAGCCCACGGGACAGATTTAATTCACCCCTCCACTTT. This gives the protein CASSPRDRFNSPLHF.

The chain carries TRBV13 and TRBJ2-3; D is unresolved. Germline V gene lookup returns CDR1 PRHDT and CDR2 FYEKMQ (reference sequence). Trimming stripped 2 bases from V and 4 bases from J, with 4 bases between. CDR3 length: 12 amino acids. CDR3 region: CASSLLPDTQYF. CDR3 DNA sequence: TGTGCCAGCAGCTTATTGCCAGATACGCAGTATTTT.

This chain joins TRBV5-1 and TRBJ2-1, with D tentatively TRBD2 (6 bases). Germline V lookup: CDR1 SGHRS, CDR2 YFSETQ. V dropped 7 bases and J dropped 0 bases, with 11 bases sitting between them. The CDR3 totals 14 residues. DNA for the CDR3: TGCGCCAGCCGAAGCGGGCACTCCTACAATGAGCAGTTCTTC. Its protein is CASRSGHSYNEQFF.

This chain connects TRBV6-6 to TRBJ1-1; tentatively, D is TRBD1 (5 bases). The germline gives CDR1 MNHNY, CDR2 SVGAGI (reference sequence). The CDR3 length is 12 residues. Trimming cost V 0 bases and J 9 bases, with 8 bases left between them. The CDR3 protein is CASSYSKGKAFF. Written as DNA, the CDR3 is TGTGCCAGCAGTTACTCGAAGGGGAAAGCTTTCTTT.

The chain uses TRBV7-6 and TRBJ2-3; D is perhaps TRBD2 (6 bases). The length of the CDR3 is 16 residues. CDR1 and CDR2 (germline): SGHVS, FNYEAQ. The V end was cut by 5 bases, the J end by 0 bases, with 15 bases between. The CDR3 DNA reads as TGTGCCAGCAGCCCGCGGGGCGGGGTGAGCACAGATACGCAGTATTTT. Translation: CASSPRGGVSTDTQYF. The full variable domain, rest sourced from reference TRBV7-6 and TRBJ2-3, is GAGVSQSPRYKVTKRGQDVALRCDPISGHVSLYWYRQALGQGPEFLTYFNYEAQQDKSGLPNDRFSAERPEGSISTLTIQRTEQRDSAMYRCASSPRGGVSTDTQYFGPGTRLTVL.

The chain couples TRBV7-2 to TRBJ2-2; D is uncertain. Germline assignment: CDR1 SGHTA and CDR2 FQGNSA. The CDR3 is 13 amino acids. V dropped 2 bases and J dropped 1 base, with 2 bases sitting between them. CDR3 DNA: TGTGCCAGCAGCTTAAGGAACACCGGGGAGCTGTTTTTT. It translates to CASSLRNTGELFF.

This clone was detected once. The rearrangement links TRBV10-3 to TRBJ1-5, with D unclear. Trimming left V 6 bases short and J 3 bases short, with 15 bases between. The CDR3 totals 15 residues. CDR1 and CDR2 from the germline V gene are ENHRY and SYGVKD. The CDR3 sequence is CAISPDGPPNQPQHF. CDR3 sequence (DNA): TGTGCCATCAGCCCGGACGGTCCCCCCAATCAGCCCCAGCATTTT.

On this clone itself: Other DNA sequences in the sample encode the same CDR3. This rearrangement joins TRBV28 to TRBJ2-6, with D possibly matching TRBD2 (6 bases). The germline V and J ends were trimmed by 8 bases and 4 bases, with 15 bases remaining between them. CDR1 MDHEN and CDR2 SYDVKM come from the germline V gene. CDR3 length equals 15 residues. The chain's CDR3 is CASGLSASGANVLTF. CDR3 coding DNA: TGTGCCAGCGGACTATCGGCGTCAGGGGCCAACGTCCTGACTTTC.

The chain combines TRBV28 with TRBJ1-4; no reliable D call. The CDR3 length is 16 residues. Germline CDR1 and CDR2: MDHEN and SYDVKM. Trimming removed 2 bases from V and 1 base from J, with 11 bases in between. The CDR3 DNA follows: TGTGCCAGCAGTTTAGGTCAGGCCGGAACTAATGAAAAACTGTTTTTT. As protein: CASSLGQAGTNEKLFF.

This sequence joins TRBV15 and TRBJ1-2; 7 positions match TRBD1. Trimming at V came to 0 bases and at J to 8 bases, leaving 9 bases not matched to a gene. Germline CDR1 LNHNV, CDR2 YYDKDF (reference sequence). This CDR3 is 15 amino acids long. The CDR3 sequence is CATSREETGPTGYTF. As DNA, the CDR3 is TGTGCCACCAGCAGAGAAGAGACAGGGCCCACGGGCTACACCTTC.

The rearrangement links TRBV28 to TRBJ2-7, with 7 bases that match TRBD2. Germline V gene sequence: CDR1 MDHEN, CDR2 SYDVKM. This CDR3 is 14 amino acids long. Trimming cost V 8 bases and J 0 bases; bases outside gene matches: 7. Here the CDR3 reads CASHRLAGSYEQYF. The CDR3, as DNA: TGTGCCAGCCACCGTTTAGCGGGCTCCTACGAGCAGTACTTC.

The gene calls are TRBV28 and TRBJ2-2; maybe TRBD1 (6 bases). The V end was cut by 6 bases, the J end by 7 bases, with 9 bases between. The length of the CDR3 is 12 residues. Germline CDR1 reads MDHEN; CDR2 reads SYDVKM. This chain's CDR3 is CASRLGGGELFF. In DNA, the CDR3 is TGTGCCAGCAGACTAGGGGGCGGGGAGCTGTTTTTT.

The chain carries TRBV4-1 and TRBJ2-3; the match to TRBD2 covers 9 bases. The V gene's germline CDR1 is MGHRA and CDR2 YSYEKL. The length of the CDR3 is 19 residues. J gave up 6 bases and V 1 base, and 17 bases lay outside the gene matches. Here the CDR3 DNA reads TGCGCCAGCAGCCAAGTAACAGTCGGGAAGCGGGAGGTGTGGGATACGCAGTATTTT. This gives the protein CASSQVTVGKREVWDTQYF.

The chain is built from TRBV11-2 and TRBJ1-6; D unresolved. Germline CDR1 reads SGHAT; CDR2 reads FQNNGV. CDR3 length: 14 residues. The germline V and J ends were trimmed by 4 bases and 7 bases, with 11 bases remaining between them. CDR3: CASSSRTGNSPLHF. CDR3 nucleotides: TGTGCCAGCAGCTCCAGGACGGGAAATTCACCCCTCCACTTT.

The chain employs TRBV5-1 and TRBJ1-1; D perhaps matches TRBD1 (6 bases). The V and J ends lost 7 bases and 7 bases respectively, with 11 bases between them. Germline CDR1 reads SGHRS; CDR2 reads YFSETQ. The CDR3 is 11 amino acids. The CDR3 nucleotides read TGCGCCAGCGGGTTGGACAGTGAAGCTTTCTTT. Its translation is CASGLDSEAFF.

The rearrangement links TRBV28 to TRBJ1-2; D not certain. V was pared by 4 bases and J by 0 bases, with 9 bases between. CDR1 is MDHEN, CDR2 SYDVKM, per germline. The CDR3 contains 14 residues. The CDR3 loop reads CASSSRIPNYGYTF. The CDR3 DNA is TGTGCCAGCAGTTCCCGGATACCTAACTATGGCTACACCTTC.

This chain uses TRBV7-9 with TRBJ1-2; no definite D call. Trimming took 5 bases from V and 8 from J, leaving 12 bases between them. From germline, CDR1 is SEHNR and CDR2 FQNEAQ (reference sequence). The CDR3 loop spans 12 amino acids. The DNA of the CDR3 is TGTGCCAGCAGCGAAGTAGTCGGGGGCTACACCTTC. Its translation: CASSEVVGGYTF. Supplemented by reference TRBV7-9 and TRBJ1-2, the full variable domain reads DTGVSQNPRHKITKRGQNVTFRCDPISEHNRLYWYRQTLGQGPEFLTYFQNEAQLEKSRLLSDRFSAERPKGSFSTLEIQRTEQGDSAMYLCASSEVVGGYTFGSGTRLTVV.

For the CDR3, the DNA is TGTGCCAGTAGTATTGAGGGGGCCGGCACTGAAGCTTTCTTT. It codes for CASSIEGAGTEAFF. The rearrangement uses TRBV19 and TRBJ1-1; TRBD1 agrees at 7 bases. CDR1 LNHDA and CDR2 SQIVND come from the germline V gene (reference sequence). This CDR3 has 14 residues. Losses at the gene ends were 3 bases for V and 4 bases for J; bases not matched to a gene: 5.

The CDR3 DNA reads TGTGCCAGCACCCCCGGGGCCGGTTTTGGGCTGTTTTTT. Its translation is CASTPGAGFGLFF. This chain links TRBV28 with TRBJ1-4; maybe TRBD1 (5 bases). Germline CDR1 is MDHEN and CDR2 is SYDVKM. Between the trimmed V and J ends, which lost 7 bases and 14 bases, there was a span of 20 bases. The CDR3 contains 13 residues.

The V gene is TRBV2, the J gene TRBJ1-1; D might be TRBD1 (5 bases). V shed 3 bases and J shed 2 bases, with 10 bases lying between them. The CDR3 has 14 amino acids. Germline V gives CDR1 SNHLY, CDR2 FYNNEI. The CDR3 DNA sequence: TGTGCCAGCAGTGAGTTGGGGACCAACACTGAAGCTTTCTTT. It yields the protein CASSELGTNTEAFF.

The genes are TRBV28 and TRBJ2-3; D is unresolved. Germline V gives CDR1 MDHEN, CDR2 SYDVKM. The CDR3 runs 15 residues. The V end was cut by 3 bases, the J end by 4 bases, with 14 bases between. The chain's CDR3 is CASSFAPTGSDTQYF. CDR3 DNA sequence: TGTGCCAGCAGTTTCGCCCCGACTGGGTCAGATACGCAGTATTTT. The full variable domain, with the rest looked up from reference TRBV28 and TRBJ2-3, is DVKVTQSSRYLVKRTGEKVFLECVQDMDHENMFWYRQDPGLGLRLIYFSYDVKMKEKGDIPEGYSVSREKKERFSLILESASTNQTSMYLCASSFAPTGSDTQYFGPGTRLTVL.

J is TRBJ2-4 and V is TRBV29-1; the D gene is possibly TRBD1 (5 bases). Germline V gene data show CDR1 as SQVTM and CDR2 as ANQGSEA. The CDR3 runs to 12 residues. Trimming removed 0 bases from V and 8 bases from J, with 8 bases in between. The CDR3 bases are TGCAGCGTTGAAGAACCCAGGGACATTCAGTACTTC. It codes for CSVEEPRDIQYF.

The rearrangement joins TRBV5-1 to TRBJ1-5; D uncertain. The CDR3 consists of 17 residues. The V gene lost 0 bases and the J gene lost 0 bases, with 13 bases spanning the gap. Germline lookup yields CDR1 SGHRS and CDR2 YFSETQ. The CDR3 reads CASSLEPVRYSNQPQHF. DNA for the CDR3: TGCGCCAGCAGCTTGGAGCCAGTGAGATATAGCAATCAGCCCCAGCATTTT. Full variable domain (outside the CDR3, taken from reference TRBV5-1 and TRBJ1-5): KAGVTQTPRYLIKTRGQQVTLSCSPISGHRSVSWYQQTPGQGLQFLFEYFSETQRNKGNFPGRFSGRQFSNSRSEMNVSTLELGDSALYLCASSLEPVRYSNQPQHFGDGTRLSIL.

In this sample, this clone turned up once. V and J are TRBV27 and TRBJ2-7; 10 nucleotides match TRBD2. The V segment lost 4 bases and the J segment 0 bases; nucleotides outside the gene matches: 3. Germline CDR1 reads MNHEY; CDR2 reads SMNVEV (reference sequence). This CDR3 contains 15 residues. The CDR3 region is CASSSGLADSYEQYF. The DNA of the CDR3 is TGTGCCAGCAGTTCCGGACTAGCGGACTCCTACGAGCAGTACTTC.